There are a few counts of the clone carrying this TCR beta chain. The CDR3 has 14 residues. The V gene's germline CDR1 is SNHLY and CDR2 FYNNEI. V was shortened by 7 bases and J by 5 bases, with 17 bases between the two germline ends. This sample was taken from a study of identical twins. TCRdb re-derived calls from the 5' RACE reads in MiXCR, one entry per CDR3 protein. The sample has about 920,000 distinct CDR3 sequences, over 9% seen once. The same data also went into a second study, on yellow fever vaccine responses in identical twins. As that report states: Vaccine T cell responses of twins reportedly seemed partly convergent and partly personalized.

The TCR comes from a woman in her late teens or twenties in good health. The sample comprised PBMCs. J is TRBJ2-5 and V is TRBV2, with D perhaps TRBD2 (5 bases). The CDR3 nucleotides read TGTGCCAGCAAGAGGGTTAGCCCCACGGAGACCCAGTACTTC. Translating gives CASKRVSPTETQYF.